These 30 T cell receptor beta chains share one sample of origin, sequenced in a study of identical twins. MiXCR, applied by TCRdb to the 5' RACE reads, yields one record per CDR3 protein. The data show 430,000 or so distinct CDR3 sequences, with roughly 26% seen just once and 2.9% held by the top ten. This same sample was also taken into another study, of T cells expressing NK-cell markers.

The sequenced sample was CD4+ T cells sorted from blood. Every receptor here comes from a woman under 30 in good health.

V is TRBV7-9 and J is TRBJ1-1; weak D call: TRBD1 (6 bases). Trimming left V 4 bases short and J 7 bases short, with 10 bases between. CDR3 length equals 12 residues. Germline lookup yields CDR1 SEHNR and CDR2 FQNEAQ (reference sequence). This CDR3 reads CASSSETGEAFF. CDR3 sequence (DNA): TGTGCCAGCAGCTCAGAGACAGGTGAAGCTTTCTTT.

This rearrangement joins TRBV7-2 to TRBJ1-3, with TRBD1 matching 9 bases. Germline values: CDR1 SGHTA, CDR2 FQGNSA. The CDR3 sequence is 19 residues long. V shed 6 bases, J shed 0 bases, and the junction held 15 bases outside the gene matches. The CDR3 DNA reads as TGTGCCAGCAGTCTTACCGGGACAGGGTCCTTCTTCTCTGGAAACACCATATATTTT. This encodes CASSLTGTGSFFSGNTIYF.

This sequence joins TRBV11-2 and TRBJ2-2; a weak D match, TRBD2 (5 bases). This CDR3 spans 18 amino acids. In germline, CDR1 is SGHAT, CDR2 FQNNGV. V lost 1 base, J lost 1 base, and 16 bases lay in between. Here the CDR3 DNA reads TGTGCCAGCAGCTTAGGAGTTTTAACCGGAGGGAACACCGGGGAGCTGTTTTTT. This codes for CASSLGVLTGGNTGELFF. Based on the CDR3 plus reference TRBV11-2 and TRBJ2-2, the full variable domain is EAGVAQSPRYKIIEKRQSVAFWCNPISGHATLYWYQQILGQGPKLLIQFQNNGVVDDSQLPKDRFSAERLKGVDSTLKIQPAKLEDSAVYLCASSLGVLTGGNTGELFFGEGSRLTVL.

This chain joins TRBV5-1 and TRBJ2-1, with TRBD2 identical over 9 bases. Per the germline V gene, CDR1 is SGHRS and CDR2 is YFSETQ. V shed 3 bases, J shed 2 bases, and the junction held 6 bases outside the gene matches. The CDR3 runs to 16 residues. CDR3 residues: CASSSFSGGPYNEQFF. The CDR3, as DNA: TGCGCCAGCAGCTCTTTTAGCGGGGGCCCCTACAATGAGCAGTTCTTC.

In its sample, this clonotype was seen a few times. This chain joins TRBV20-1 and TRBJ1-2; no clear D. V was pared by 7 bases and J by 2 bases, with 17 bases between. The CDR3 is 14 amino acids. The germline CDR1 and CDR2 sequences are DFQATT and SNEGSKA (reference sequence). The CDR3 reads CSGHPPTRNYGYTF. DNA for the CDR3: TGCAGTGGTCACCCACCCACACGGAACTATGGCTACACCTTC.

This chain links TRBV5-1 with TRBJ1-2; D possibly corresponds to TRBD1 (6 bases). Germline lookup yields CDR1 SGHRS and CDR2 YFSETQ. This CDR3 has 13 amino acids. V was clipped by 2 bases and J by 2 bases, with 7 bases between them. Here the CDR3 DNA reads TGCGCCAGCAGCTTCAGGGGCAACTATGGCTACACCTTC. The encoded protein is CASSFRGNYGYTF.

The genes are TRBV19 and TRBJ2-5; either TRBD1 or TRBD2 may fit D (6 bases each). The CDR3 runs 13 residues. Germline CDR1 and CDR2: LNHDA and SQIVND (reference sequence). Trimming cost V 10 bases and J 1 base, with 13 bases left between them. CDR3 loop: CAIKQGGQETQYF. The CDR3 nucleotides read TGTGCCATTAAACAGGGAGGCCAAGAGACCCAGTACTTC.

The chain links TRBV7-9 to TRBJ2-2; the match to TRBD2 covers 7 bases. The CDR3 runs 13 residues. The V and J ends lost 9 bases and 2 bases, in that order; junction bases with no gene match: 3. Germline values: CDR1 SEHNR, CDR2 FQNEAQ (reference sequence). CDR3 bases: TGTGCCAGGGCGGGGGATAACACCGGGGAGCTGTTTTTT. Its translation: CARAGDNTGELFF.

This chain links TRBV10-3 with TRBJ2-7; D perhaps matches TRBD1 (5 bases). CDR3 length: 12 amino acids. Germline CDR1 reads ENHRY; CDR2 reads SYGVKD. Trimming cost V 8 bases and J 2 bases, with 10 bases left between them. CDR3 amino acids: CAIGTGTYEQYF. Written as DNA, the CDR3 is TGTGCCATCGGAACAGGTACCTACGAGCAGTACTTC.

This chain joins TRBV10-1 and TRBJ2-2; 8 bases agree with TRBD2. The germline V gene encodes CDR1 WNHNN and CDR2 SYGVQD (reference sequence). The CDR3 contains 17 residues. J was trimmed by 6 bases and V by 6 bases; bases with no gene match: 15. CDR3 DNA sequence: TGCGCCAGCAGGACACGGGGGGGGGATGTCGATGCCGGGGAGCTGTTTTTT. Translating it yields CASRTRGGDVDAGELFF.

Only a few counts were recorded for this clonotype. V gene TRBV12-3 or TRBV12-4 combines with J gene TRBJ2-1; D not certain. The CDR3 loop spans 12 amino acids. Deletions cut 4 bases from V and 6 bases from J, with 7 bases between. The CDR3 bases are TGTGCCAGCAGTTCAGGACCCAATGAGCAGTTCTTC. Translation: CASSSGPNEQFF.

The chain is built from TRBV18 and TRBJ2-4, with a tentative D call TRBD1 (6 bases). This CDR3 is built from 15 residues. Germline V lookup: CDR1 KGHSH, CDR2 LQKENI. The ends were cut back, 0 bases at V and 8 bases at J, with 14 bases in the middle. The CDR3 DNA sequence: TGTGCCAGCTCACCACCTTCACAGGGCCCGGACATTCAGTACTTC. It translates to CASSPPSQGPDIQYF.

The chain combines TRBV6-1 with TRBJ2-7, with 10 bases aligning to TRBD2. CDR3 size: 13 residues. Per germline, CDR1 MNHNS and CDR2 SASEGT. V was clipped by 7 bases and J by 4 bases; unmatched bases: 4. CDR3 loop: CASTTSGSYEQYF. The CDR3 coding sequence is TGTGCCAGCACGACTAGCGGGTCGTACGAGCAGTACTTC.

Only a few counts were recorded for this clonotype. This rearrangement joins TRBV20-1 to TRBJ2-7, with D perhaps matching TRBD2 (5 bases). CDR1 and CDR2 (germline): DFQATT, SNEGSKA (reference sequence). Trimming left V 3 bases short and J 0 bases short, with 15 bases between. This CDR3 region has 15 residues. The CDR3 region has the DNA TGCAGTGCTAGGGACCCGAGCGGATCCTCCTACGAGCAGTACTTC. Residues: CSARDPSGSSYEQYF.

This clonotype was observed a handful of times. The V and J genes are TRBV6-5 and TRBJ1-5; no reliable D call. Germline V gene sequence: CDR1 MNHEY, CDR2 SVGAGI. The CDR3 totals 14 residues. V lost 2 bases, J lost 4 bases, and 9 bases lay in between. Here the CDR3 DNA reads TGTGCCAGCAGTTACGGGCGGACGAATCAGCCCCAGCATTTT. It encodes CASSYGRTNQPQHF.

V gene TRBV5-5 combines with J gene TRBJ2-7; 9 bases fit TRBD1. Germline V gives CDR1 SGHKS, CDR2 YYEKEE (reference sequence). CDR3 length: 15 residues. After removal of 6 bases from V and 2 bases from J, the junction contained 9 bases not matched to a gene. The CDR3 sequence: CASNKGGTGPYEQYF. CDR3 coding DNA: TGTGCCAGCAATAAGGGAGGGACAGGGCCCTACGAGCAGTACTTC.

In its sample, this clonotype was seen a few times. The chain combines TRBV5-1 with TRBJ2-6; D uncertain. V was pared by 5 bases and J by 2 bases, with 11 bases between. This CDR3 has 15 amino acids. The germline V gene encodes CDR1 SGHRS and CDR2 YFSETQ. CDR3 residues: CASSMIGTGANVLTF. CDR3 bases: TGCGCCAGCAGTATGATAGGAACTGGGGCCAACGTCCTGACTTTC.

This chain uses TRBV6-2 or TRBV6-3 with TRBJ1-5; D is unclear. V was clipped by 2 bases and J by 1 base, with 9 bases between them. The germline gives CDR1 MNHEY, CDR2 SVGEGT. CDR3 size: 15 residues. The DNA for the CDR3 is TGTGCCAGCAGTTACGGCGGGAACAGCAATCAGCCCCAGCATTTT. Its translation: CASSYGGNSNQPQHF.

The rearrangement uses TRBV5-1 and TRBJ1-1; D not certain. V was trimmed by 4 bases and J by 4 bases, leaving 14 bases between them. The CDR3 runs to 14 residues. In germline, CDR1 is SGHRS, CDR2 YFSETQ. This CDR3 reads CASSPQSGSTEAFF. CDR3 in DNA: TGCGCCAGCAGCCCCCAGTCCGGGAGCACTGAAGCTTTCTTT. The variable domain in full, with the rest retrieved from reference TRBV5-1 and TRBJ1-1, is KAGVTQTPRYLIKTRGQQVTLSCSPISGHRSVSWYQQTPGQGLQFLFEYFSETQRNKGNFPGRFSGRQFSNSRSEMNVSTLELGDSALYLCASSPQSGSTEAFFGQGTRLTVV.

V is TRBV2 and J is TRBJ2-1, with 13 bases identical to TRBD2. J was trimmed by 9 bases and V by 6 bases; bases with no gene match: 8. The CDR3 loop spans 15 amino acids. The germline V gene has CDR1 SNHLY and CDR2 FYNNEI. The CDR3 DNA is TGTGCCAGCAGGAAGACTAGCGGGAGGAATGGTGAGCAGTTCTTC. Its translation: CASRKTSGRNGEQFF.

The chain recombines TRBV3-1 with TRBJ2-2; 11 bases map to TRBD2. Trimming removed 1 base from V and 7 bases from J; junction bases left unmatched: 5. The CDR3 covers 16 residues. Per germline, CDR1 LGHDT and CDR2 YNNKEL (reference sequence). CDR3 sequence reads: CASSQGGTSGSGELFF. The CDR3 DNA is TGTGCCAGCAGCCAAGGAGGAACTAGCGGGAGCGGGGAGCTGTTTTTT.

The rearrangement links TRBV2 to TRBJ2-4; D gene uncertain. V was pared by 2 bases and J by 0 bases, with 5 bases between. This CDR3 has 14 amino acids. The germline V gene encodes CDR1 SNHLY and CDR2 FYNNEI. The CDR3 DNA is TGTGCCAGCAGTGAAATGCTAGCCAAAAACATTCAGTACTTC. Translated: CASSEMLAKNIQYF.

The genes are TRBV12-3 or TRBV12-4 and TRBJ2-3; D remains ambiguous. The CDR3 extends over 14 amino acids. Deletions cut 1 base from V and 7 bases from J, with 12 bases between. CDR3 loop: CASSLGIFGNTQYF. The DNA for the CDR3 is TGTGCCAGCAGTTTAGGAATTTTTGGAAATACGCAGTATTTT.

The chain uses TRBV12-3 or TRBV12-4 and TRBJ1-2; TRBD1 aligns across 9 bases. V lost 5 bases, J lost 4 bases, and 5 bases stayed unmatched. This CDR3 contains 14 residues. CDR3 in DNA: TGTGCCAGCAGTGGACAGGGGAAAGTCTATGGCTACACCTTC. It codes for CASSGQGKVYGYTF.

This clonotype was observed a handful of times. The chain couples TRBV6-2 or TRBV6-3 to TRBJ2-2; no reliable D call. The germline gives CDR1 MNHEY, CDR2 SVGEGT. The CDR3 totals 15 residues. V gave up 5 bases and J gave up 0 bases, with 10 bases separating them. The chain's CDR3 is CASSKTPANTGELFF. The CDR3 DNA is TGTGCCAGCAGTAAGACACCAGCGAACACCGGGGAGCTGTTTTTT.

The chain carries TRBV20-1 and TRBJ2-3; 11 bases match TRBD2. The CDR3 has 15 amino acids. With V trimmed by 5 bases and J by 0 bases, 4 bases remained unmatched. Germline V gives CDR1 DFQATT, CDR2 SNEGSKA (reference sequence). CDR3 in amino acids: CSAGIAGGSTDTQYF. In nucleotides, the CDR3 is TGCAGTGCTGGGATAGCGGGGGGGAGCACAGATACGCAGTATTTT.

The chain carries TRBV11-3 and TRBJ2-5; tentatively, D is TRBD2 (6 bases). CDR1 SGHNT and CDR2 YENEEA come from the germline V gene. Deletions cut 5 bases from V and 4 bases from J, with 8 bases between. This CDR3 has 12 residues. The CDR3: CASSAGRETQYF. CDR3 DNA sequence: TGTGCCAGCAGCGCGGGGCGAGAGACCCAGTACTTC.

The chain has TRBV4-1 and TRBJ2-1; 9 nucleotides align to TRBD2. V lost 1 base and J lost 6; bases outside the gene matches: 4. This CDR3 region has 15 residues. Germline-derived CDR1 and CDR2 are MGHRA and YSYEKL. Here the CDR3 reads CASSQGAGGSNEQFF. CDR3 in DNA: TGCGCCAGCAGCCAAGGCGCGGGGGGGAGCAATGAGCAGTTCTTC.

This clonotype was seen a few times. The chain employs TRBV29-1 and TRBJ2-7; TRBD2 is a possible D gene (6 bases). The CDR3 contains 11 residues. Trimming took 4 bases from V and 5 from J, leaving 9 bases between them. Germline V gene lookup returns CDR1 SQVTM and CDR2 ANQGSEA. CDR3 region: CSVGWGDEQYF. The CDR3 DNA follows: TGCAGCGTTGGTTGGGGGGACGAGCAGTACTTC.

In its sample, this clonotype was seen a few times. V and J are TRBV5-1 and TRBJ2-7; D is possibly TRBD1 (6 bases). The CDR3 consists of 13 residues. Per the germline V gene, CDR1 is SGHRS and CDR2 is YFSETQ. The V end was cut by 3 bases, the J end by 5 bases, with 12 bases between. The CDR3 DNA reads TGCGCCAGCAGCTCACAGGACAGCCACGAGCAGTACTTC. It translates to CASSSQDSHEQYF.